The rows below give T cell receptor beta chains drawn from one sample of a study of cytomegalovirus exposure and HLA in healthy donors. Profiling relied on immunoSEQ multiplex PCR, and the TCRdb table lists in-frame clones only, not all of them. The sample gives 70,000 or so clones, about 93% of which show up once; approximately 1.5% is in the top ten. Specimen: PBMCs. Source of these receptors: a man between 18 and 35 years old in good health and CMV-seropositive. CDR3s leave out the opening cysteine and the closing phenylalanine or tryptophan. Each record gives: V gene, J gene, CDR3 protein.

TRBV19,TRBJ2-2,ASSKTGGFTGELF
TRBV7-9,TRBJ2-3,ASSSLAGGPLGHTQY
TRBV5-1,TRBJ2-5,ASSLVPDQETQY
TRBV19,TRBJ1-5,ASTVDRGINQPQH
TRBV29-1,TRBJ2-1,SVEGGPSYNEQF
TRBV9,TRBJ2-3,ASSGTSGTSTDTQY
TRBV30,TRBJ2-6,AWSVLNLRPGANVLT
TRBV11-3,TRBJ1-4,ASSLTQGPATNEKLF
TRBV27,TRBJ2-5,ASRGSAQETQY
TRBV18,TRBJ1-1,ASSPAGGAGTEAF
TRBV5-3,TRBJ2-7,ARSLEGLGEQY
TRBV30,TRBJ1-2,AGLRGNYGYT
TRBV6-1,TRBJ2-5,ASSEALLAGGGKTQY
TRBV9,TRBJ2-1,ASSVGLDTHNEQF
TRBV6-6,TRBJ2-1,ASSPGTGGEQF
TRBV28,TRBJ2-1,ASSPIRGAGNEQF
TRBV7-2,TRBJ2-2,ASSLDFTQGSRGELF
TRBV18,TRBJ2-2,ASSFEETGELF
TRBV7-2,TRBJ2-1,ASSLDAASYNEQF
TRBV10-3,TRBJ1-1,AITLDRNTEAF
TRBV7-8,TRBJ1-1,ASSLDRPMNTEAF
TRBV5-4,TRBJ1-1,ASSSGQYLEAF
TRBV6-5,TRBJ1-2,ASSEAGFGYT
TRBV7-3,TRBJ2-7,ASSLDRRTSGRYYEQY
TRBV4-2,TRBJ2-3,ASRSGQGQADTQY
TRBV18,TRBJ1-4,ASSTEQNEKLF
TRBV18,TRBJ1-1,ASSPPGQGATEAF
TRBV2,TRBJ2-7,ASSEARAYEQY
TRBV18,TRBJ2-1,ASSPGSRNNEQF
TRBV6-1,TRBJ2-1,ASTRPVSYNEQF
TRBV5-5,TRBJ2-1,ASSLPPFTSGSHEQF